A single sample gave rise to the 2 T cell receptor beta chains below, sequenced in a study of blood T cell repertoires in COVID-19. Some clones are missing from TCRdb's copy, which holds only in-frame ones; the method was immunoSEQ multiplex PCR. The table has around 300,000 clones, about nine tenths seen once. What was sequenced was PBMCs or T cells enriched from blood (not recorded which). The receptors were sampled from a middle-aged woman who had recovered from COVID-19.

Comments on this clone: This same CDR3 is encoded by further DNA sequences in the sample. The V gene is TRBV5-1, the J gene TRBJ1-1; 7 nucleotides agree with TRBD1. Germline lookup yields CDR1 SGHRS and CDR2 YFSETQ. This CDR3 region has 13 residues. V was clipped by 4 bases and J by 1 base; unmatched bases: 1. CDR3 in DNA: TGCGCCAGCAGCCCAGGGGGGAACACTGAAGCTTTCTTT. It codes for CASSPGGNTEAFF.

This chain joins TRBV15 and TRBJ1-2; 7 bases line up with TRBD1. Germline CDR1 and CDR2: LNHNV and YYDKDF (reference sequence). Trimming cost V 2 bases and J 4 bases; bases outside gene matches: 10. CDR3 length: 16 amino acids. The CDR3 nucleotides read TGTGCCACCAGCAGACAGATCGCCCGGACAGGCTATGGCTACACCTTC. It codes for CATSRQIARTGYGYTF.